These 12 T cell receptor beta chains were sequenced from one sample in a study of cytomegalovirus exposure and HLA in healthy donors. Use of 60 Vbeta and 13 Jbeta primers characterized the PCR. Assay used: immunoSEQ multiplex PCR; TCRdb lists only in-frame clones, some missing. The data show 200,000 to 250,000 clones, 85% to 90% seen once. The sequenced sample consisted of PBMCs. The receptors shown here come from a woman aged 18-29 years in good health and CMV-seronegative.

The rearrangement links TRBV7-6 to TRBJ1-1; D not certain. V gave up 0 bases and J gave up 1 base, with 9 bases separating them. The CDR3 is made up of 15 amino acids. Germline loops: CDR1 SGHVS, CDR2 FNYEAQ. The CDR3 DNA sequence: TGTGCCAGCAGCTTAGCGGCTGCAGGGAACACTGAAGCTTTCTTT. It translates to CASSLAAAGNTEAFF.

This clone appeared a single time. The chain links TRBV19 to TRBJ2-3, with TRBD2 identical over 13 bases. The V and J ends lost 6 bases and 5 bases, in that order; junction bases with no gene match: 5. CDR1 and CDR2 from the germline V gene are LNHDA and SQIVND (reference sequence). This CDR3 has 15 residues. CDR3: CASSGLAGEVDTQYF. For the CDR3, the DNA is TGTGCCAGTAGCGGACTAGCGGGAGAAGTAGATACGCAGTATTTT.

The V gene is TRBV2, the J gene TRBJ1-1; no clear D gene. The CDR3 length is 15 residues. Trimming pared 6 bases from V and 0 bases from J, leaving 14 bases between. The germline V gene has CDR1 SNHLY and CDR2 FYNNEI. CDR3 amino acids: CASRTTDTMNTEAFF. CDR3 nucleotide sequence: TGTGCCAGCAGGACTACCGACACCATGAACACTGAAGCTTTCTTT.

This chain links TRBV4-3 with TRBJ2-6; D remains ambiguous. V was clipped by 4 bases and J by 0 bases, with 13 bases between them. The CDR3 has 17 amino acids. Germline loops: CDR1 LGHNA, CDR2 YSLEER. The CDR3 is CASSPQSISSGANVLTF. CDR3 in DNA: TGCGCCAGCAGCCCCCAATCCATTTCCTCTGGGGCCAACGTCCTGACTTTC.

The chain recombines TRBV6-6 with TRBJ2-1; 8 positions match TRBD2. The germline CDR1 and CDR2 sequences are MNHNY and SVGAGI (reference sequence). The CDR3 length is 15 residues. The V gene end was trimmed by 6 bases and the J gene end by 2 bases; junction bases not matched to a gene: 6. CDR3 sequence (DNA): TGTGCCAGCAGCCCTACTAGCGGTACCTACAATGAGCAGTTCTTC. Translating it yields CASSPTSGTYNEQFF.

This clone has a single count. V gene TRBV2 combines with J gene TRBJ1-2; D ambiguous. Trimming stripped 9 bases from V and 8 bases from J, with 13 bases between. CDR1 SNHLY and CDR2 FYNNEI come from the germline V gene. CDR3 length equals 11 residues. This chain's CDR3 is CASRSGEGYTF. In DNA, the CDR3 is TGTGCCAGTCGATCCGGGGAGGGCTACACCTTC.

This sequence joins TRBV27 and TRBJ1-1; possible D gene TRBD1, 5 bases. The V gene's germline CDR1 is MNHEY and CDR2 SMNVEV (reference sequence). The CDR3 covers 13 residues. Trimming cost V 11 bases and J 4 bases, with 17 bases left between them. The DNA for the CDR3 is TGTGCCGGAGAGAGGGGAGGGCCCACTGAAGCTTTCTTT. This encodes CAGERGGPTEAFF.

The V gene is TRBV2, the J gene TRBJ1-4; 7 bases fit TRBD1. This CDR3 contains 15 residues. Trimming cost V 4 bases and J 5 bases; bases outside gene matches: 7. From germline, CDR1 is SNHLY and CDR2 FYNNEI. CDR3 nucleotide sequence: TGTGCCAGCAGTGGCAGACAGGGAGGAAATGAAAAACTGTTTTTT. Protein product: CASSGRQGGNEKLFF.

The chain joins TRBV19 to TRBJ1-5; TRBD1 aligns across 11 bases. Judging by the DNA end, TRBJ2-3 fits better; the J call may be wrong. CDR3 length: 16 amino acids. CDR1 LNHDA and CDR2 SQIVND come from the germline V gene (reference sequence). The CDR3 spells CASSGTGGFSNQPQYF. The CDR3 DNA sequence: TGTGCCAGTTCCGGGACAGGGGGTTTTAGCAATCAGCCCCAGTATTTT.

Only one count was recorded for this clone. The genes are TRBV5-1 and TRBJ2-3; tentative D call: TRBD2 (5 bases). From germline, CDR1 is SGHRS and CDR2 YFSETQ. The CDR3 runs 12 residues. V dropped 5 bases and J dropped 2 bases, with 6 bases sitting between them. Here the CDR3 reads CASRTNTDTQYF. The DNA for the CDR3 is TGCGCCAGCAGGACTAACACAGATACGCAGTATTTT.

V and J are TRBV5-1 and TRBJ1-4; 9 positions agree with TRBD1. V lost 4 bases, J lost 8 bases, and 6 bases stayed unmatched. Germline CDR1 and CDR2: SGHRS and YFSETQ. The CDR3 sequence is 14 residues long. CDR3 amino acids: CASSPTGGREKLFF. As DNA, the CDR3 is TGCGCCAGCAGCCCCACAGGGGGCAGAGAAAAACTGTTTTTT.

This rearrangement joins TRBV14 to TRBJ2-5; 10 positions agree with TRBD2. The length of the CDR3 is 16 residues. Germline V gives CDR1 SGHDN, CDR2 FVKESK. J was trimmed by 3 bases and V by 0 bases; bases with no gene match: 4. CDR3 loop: CASSQELAGPKETQYF. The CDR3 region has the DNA TGTGCCAGCAGCCAAGAACTAGCGGGGCCTAAAGAGACCCAGTACTTC.